This T cell receptor (beta chain) was sequenced in a study of radiotherapy plus CTLA-4 blockade in lung cancer. Study results and caveats: Tumor-derived TCR clones expanded in blood after radiotherapy plus ipilimumab. Best predicting response, reportedly, were early blood T cell clone dynamics, with interferon-beta.

With ipilimumab providing CTLA-4 blockade, focal radiation was administered to patients who had chemo-refractory metastatic non-small-cell lung cancer. Sequencing was performed with immunoSEQ multiplex PCR; in TCRdb, only in-frame clones are kept and a portion is missing. This sample has about 95,000 clones, with roughly four fifths found just once. The germline V and J ends were trimmed by 6 bases and 3 bases, with 18 bases remaining between them. The CDR3 length is 15 residues. From germline, CDR1 is MDHEN and CDR2 SYDVKM. Remarks on this clone: Its cognate antigen is unknown.

V is TRBV28 and J is TRBJ2-7; D is undetermined. The sequencing used peripheral blood, collected from a patient treated with radiotherapy plus ipilimumab. The TCR comes from a human donor with non-small cell lung cancer who had stable disease on radiotherapy plus ipilimumab. Written as DNA, the CDR3 is TGTGCCAGCAGGAGCGCCGGGCCCCCAGACTACGAGCAGTACTTC. Translation gives CASRSAGPPDYEQYF.